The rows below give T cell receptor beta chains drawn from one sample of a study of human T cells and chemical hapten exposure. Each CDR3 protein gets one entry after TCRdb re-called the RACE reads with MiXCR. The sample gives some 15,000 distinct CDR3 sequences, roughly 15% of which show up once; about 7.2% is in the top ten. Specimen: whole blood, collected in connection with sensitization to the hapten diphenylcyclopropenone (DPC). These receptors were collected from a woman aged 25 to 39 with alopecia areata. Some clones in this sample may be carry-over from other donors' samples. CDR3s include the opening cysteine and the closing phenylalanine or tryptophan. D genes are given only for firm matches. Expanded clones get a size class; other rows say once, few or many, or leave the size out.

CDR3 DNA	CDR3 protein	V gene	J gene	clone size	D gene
TGTGCCAGCAGTCTCGGGGACTACAATACCTACGAGCAGTACTTC	CASSLGDYNTYEQYF	TRBV7-9	TRBJ2-7	many	TRBD2
TGTGCCAGCAGTGTTCGGGGGCTGGGGACTGAAGCTTTCTTT	CASSVRGLGTEAFF	TRBV2	TRBJ1-1	medium-sized	NA
TGCGCCAGCAGCGTTGGACAGGGAAATAATTCACCCCTCCACTTT	CASSVGQGNNSPLHF	TRBV5-1	TRBJ1-6	medium-sized	TRBD1
TGTGCCAGCAGCTTAGCGCGGGGACGGGCTGAAGCTTTCTTT	CASSLARGRAEAFF	TRBV7-9	TRBJ1-1	medium-sized	NA
TGTGCCAGCACCCGATTGTGGGGTTCTGAAGCTTTCTTT	CASTRLWGSEAFF	TRBV9	TRBJ1-1	many	NA
TGTGCCTGGAACGGGGGAGACTATGGCTACACCTTC	CAWNGGDYGYTF	TRBV30	TRBJ1-2	few	NA
TGCGCCAGCAGCCAATCGAGCCAGAGGGGGGAAAAACTGTTTTTT	CASSQSSQRGEKLFF	TRBV4-3	TRBJ1-4	many	NA
TGTGCCACCAGTGATCCGAACTACAGGGACGGGAGGGTAGAGCAGTACTTC	CATSDPNYRDGRVEQYF	TRBV24-1	TRBJ2-7	medium-sized	TRBD2
TGCAGTGCTAGGGTAGGCGGCAATCAGCCCCAGCATTTT	CSARVGGNQPQHF	TRBV20-1	TRBJ1-5	many	NA
TGCAGTGCTAGAGATCGGGCCAAGTCAGCCAAAAACATTCAGTACTTC	CSARDRAKSAKNIQYF	TRBV20-1	TRBJ2-4	NA	NA
TGTGCCAGCAGCTTAGATCTTCCCTACAGGGTTGCAACTAATGAAAAACTGTTTTTT	CASSLDLPYRVATNEKLFF	TRBV11-3	TRBJ1-4	medium-sized	NA
TGCAGTGCTAGAGATGGGACTAGCGGGGACGCAGATACGCAGTATTTT	CSARDGTSGDADTQYF	TRBV20-1	TRBJ2-3	medium-sized	TRBD2
TGTGCCAGCAGTGACAGGACGAGCTCCTATAATTCACCCCTCCACTTT	CASSDRTSSYNSPLHF	TRBV2	TRBJ1-6	many	NA
TGTGCCAGCAGTACGGACTACGGGGCTTTAGAGACCCAGTACTTC	CASSTDYGALETQYF	TRBV28	TRBJ2-5	NA	NA
TGTGCCAGTAGCCCAGGGGGCACAGATACGCAGTATTTT	CASSPGGTDTQYF	TRBV19	TRBJ2-3	NA	NA
TGTGCCAGCAGCTTTAATAGGGATGAAGCTTTCTTT	CASSFNRDEAFF	TRBV7-2	TRBJ1-1	NA	NA
TGCAGCGTTGAAGATCAACTGGGGGAGACCCAGTACTTC	CSVEDQLGETQYF	TRBV29-1	TRBJ2-5	NA	NA
TGTGCCAGCTCACTAGGCGAAGATCAGCCCCAGCATTTT	CASSLGEDQPQHF	TRBV18	TRBJ1-5	medium-sized	NA